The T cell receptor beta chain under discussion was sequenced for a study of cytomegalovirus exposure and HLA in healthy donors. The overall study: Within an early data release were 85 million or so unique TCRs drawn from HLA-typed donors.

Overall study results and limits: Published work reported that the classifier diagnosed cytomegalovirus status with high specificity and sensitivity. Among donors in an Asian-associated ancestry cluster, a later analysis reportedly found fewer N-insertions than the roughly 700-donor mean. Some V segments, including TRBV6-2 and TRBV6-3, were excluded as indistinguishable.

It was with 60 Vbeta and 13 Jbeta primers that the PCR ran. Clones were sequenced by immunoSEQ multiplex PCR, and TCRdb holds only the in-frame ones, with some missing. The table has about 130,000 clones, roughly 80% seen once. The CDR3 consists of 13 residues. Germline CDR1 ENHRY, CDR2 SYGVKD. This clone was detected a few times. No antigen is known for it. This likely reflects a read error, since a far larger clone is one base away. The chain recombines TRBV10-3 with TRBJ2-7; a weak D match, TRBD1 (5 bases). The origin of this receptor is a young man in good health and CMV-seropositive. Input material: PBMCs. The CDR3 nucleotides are TGTGCCAGCAGTGATCTAAGGGGTGACGAGCAGTACTTC. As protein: CASSDLRGDEQYF.